Presented here are 4 T cell receptor beta chains from one specimen sequenced in a study of blood T cell repertoires in COVID-19. Clones were read by immunoSEQ multiplex PCR, and TCRdb kept only the in-frame ones, dropping some. The sample lists approximately 400,000 clones; 88% were seen once. Sequencing input: peripheral blood. The receptors come from a woman between 50 and 59 years old with COVID-19, enrolled during active disease.

J is TRBJ2-3 and V is TRBV4-1, with D tentatively TRBD1 (5 bases). Germline V gene lookup returns CDR1 MGHRA and CDR2 YSYEKL. Trimming took 0 bases from V and 1 from J, leaving 14 bases between them. The CDR3 is 17 residues long. The CDR3, as DNA: TGCGCCAGCAGCCAAGATAGAGCAGGGATAGGCACAGATACGCAGTATTTT. It specifies CASSQDRAGIGTDTQYF.

The rearrangement joins TRBV19 to TRBJ2-3, with TRBD1 identical over 7 bases. The CDR3 totals 15 residues. Germline CDR1 and CDR2: LNHDA and SQIVND (reference sequence). The V gene end was trimmed by 3 bases and the J gene end by 3 bases; junction bases not matched to a gene: 6. This chain's CDR3 is CASSIRDRTTDTQYF. CDR3 nucleotide sequence: TGTGCCAGTAGTATTCGGGACAGAACAACAGATACGCAGTATTTT.

V and J are TRBV20-1 and TRBJ2-3; D is perhaps TRBD1 (5 bases). Germline CDR1 and CDR2: DFQATT and SNEGSKA (reference sequence). Trimming pared 6 bases from V and 8 bases from J, leaving 12 bases between. The CDR3 has 11 residues. Here the CDR3 reads CSALQGGTQYF. In DNA, the CDR3 is TGCAGTGCCTTGCAGGGCGGTACGCAGTATTTT.

CDR3 sequence: CSARDGDEQYF. In DNA, the CDR3 is TGCAGTGCTAGAGACGGGGACGAGCAGTACTTC. This chain links TRBV20-1 with TRBJ2-7; a possible D gene is TRBD2 (5 bases). Trimming left V 0 bases short and J 5 bases short, with 5 bases between. This CDR3 is 11 amino acids long. CDR1 and CDR2 (germline): DFQATT, SNEGSKA (reference sequence).